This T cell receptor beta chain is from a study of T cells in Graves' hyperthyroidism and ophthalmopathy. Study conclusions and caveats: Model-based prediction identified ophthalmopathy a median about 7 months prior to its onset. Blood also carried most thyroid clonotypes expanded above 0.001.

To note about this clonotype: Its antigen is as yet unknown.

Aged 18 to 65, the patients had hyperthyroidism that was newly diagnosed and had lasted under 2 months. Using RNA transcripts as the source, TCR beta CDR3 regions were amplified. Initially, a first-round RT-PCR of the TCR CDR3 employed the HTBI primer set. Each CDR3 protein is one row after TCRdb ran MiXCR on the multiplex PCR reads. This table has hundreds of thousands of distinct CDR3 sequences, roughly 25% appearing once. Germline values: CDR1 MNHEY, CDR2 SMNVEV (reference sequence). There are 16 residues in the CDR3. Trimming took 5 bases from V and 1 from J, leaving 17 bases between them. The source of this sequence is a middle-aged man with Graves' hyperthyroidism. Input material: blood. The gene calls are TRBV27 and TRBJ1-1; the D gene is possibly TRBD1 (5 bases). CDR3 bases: TGTGCCAGCAGTCCCCGCGGGGGGGGAACGAACACTGAAGCTTTCTTT. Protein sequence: CASSPRGGGTNTEAFF.